This is a list of T cell receptor beta chains from one sample in a study of blood T cell repertoires in COVID-19. TCRdb's table, derived via immunoSEQ multiplex PCR, lists solely in-frame clones and lacks some. The table lists over 20,000 clones, more than 80% of them singletons. The sample consisted of peripheral blood. These TCRs come from a human donor in a cohort sampled during active COVID-19. The CDR3 runs from the conserved cysteine through the conserved F or W. Each record gives: CDR3 protein, V gene, clone size. Only some rows state a clone size, as once, few, many or a class for expanded clones.

CASSQEGSRGTQYF TRBV3-1/TRBV3-2 .
CASSSGRPYNEQFF TRBV9 .
CASSLVGTRPRDEQFF TRBV7-9 once
CAWSGGTGVYGYTF TRBV30 .
CASSESAPNYEQYF TRBV10-2 .
CASSRSQGVYNEQFF TRBV5-5 .
CASSPTVRMVQYF TRBV12-3/TRBV12-4 .
CASSQDSAGVTDTQYF TRBV3-1/TRBV3-2 .
CASSLAASGGPYEQYF TRBV7-6 .
CASSLYGTSGAFGEQFF TRBV28 .
CASSQFGELFF TRBV28 .
CASSELGQIYEQYF TRBV6-1 .
CASSVYREGTEAFF TRBV5-1 .
CASSLDGTVHNEQFF TRBV13 .
CAGSGSGHNEQFF TRBV30 .
CAWSVLRDTGELFF TRBV30 .
CASSLGPSGFTYNEQFF TRBV4-1 .
CASSYSSGQETQYF TRBV6-2/TRBV6-3 .
CASTHGQGDSGEQFF TRBV5-4 .
CASSVGASGSGEQYF TRBV9 .
CASSFSGISFFF TRBV5-1 .
CASRSTRTLRDTEAFF TRBV9 .
CASSLGAGSAYEQYF TRBV11-2 .
CASSPGGATEAFF TRBV27 .
CASSASGTAAYEQYF TRBV13 few
CASSQASGGGEQFF TRBV4-1 .
CASSLSVGGASERTF TRBV11-2 .
CASSLLRTEAFF TRBV12-3/TRBV12-4 .
CASSLAGGDTYEQYF TRBV7-8 .
CASSTGQPGGNEQFF TRBV27 .
CASSFTSLSNEQFF TRBV28 .